This is a list of T cell receptor beta chains from one sample in a study of Graves' ophthalmopathy and Graves' hyperthyroidism. TCRdb analysed the multiplex PCR reads with MiXCR anew, one entry per CDR3 protein. The sample includes approximately 330,000 distinct CDR3 sequences, roughly 16% of them seen just once. Sequenced: peripheral blood. The origin of the receptors is an adult man with Graves' ophthalmopathy. CDR3s include the opening cysteine and the closing phenylalanine or tryptophan. Each record gives: CDR3 protein, CDR3 DNA, D gene, clone size, V gene, J gene. A D gene is named only where the DNA matches it firmly. Expanded clones get a size class; other rows say once, few or many, or leave the size out.

cdr3_aa: CASSLGGTGGTYEQYF; cdr3_nt: TGCGCCAGCAGCTTGGGAGGGACAGGGGGCACCTACGAGCAGTACTTC; d_call: TRBD1; clone_size: many; v_call: TRBV5-1; j_call: TRBJ2-7
cdr3_aa: CASSEGGPANYGYTF; cdr3_nt: TGTGCCAGCAGTGAAGGCGGGCCAGCTAACTATGGCTACACCTTC; d_call: NA; clone_size: few; v_call: TRBV6-1; j_call: TRBJ1-2
cdr3_aa: CATSALGTQYF; cdr3_nt: TGTGCCACCAGTGCCCTTGGGACCCAGTACTTC; d_call: NA; clone_size: many; v_call: TRBV24-1; j_call: TRBJ2-5
cdr3_aa: CASSFFAGFGEQYF; cdr3_nt: TGTGCCAGCAGCTTTTTCGCGGGTTTCGGCGAGCAGTACTTC; d_call: NA; clone_size: many; v_call: TRBV11-2; j_call: TRBJ2-7
cdr3_aa: CASQTGAYGYTF; cdr3_nt: TGTGCCAGCCAGACAGGGGCCTATGGCTACACCTTC; d_call: TRBD1; clone_size: many; v_call: TRBV19; j_call: TRBJ1-2
cdr3_aa: CAWRGTGRPYGYTF; cdr3_nt: TGTGCCTGGAGGGGAACGGGCCGACCTTATGGCTACACCTTC; d_call: NA; clone_size: NA; v_call: TRBV30; j_call: TRBJ1-2
cdr3_aa: CASSFRREGGGPKETQYF; cdr3_nt: TGTGCCAGCAGCTTCCGCCGGGAGGGCGGGGGACCCAAAGAGACCCAGTACTTC; d_call: TRBD2; clone_size: NA; v_call: TRBV11-2; j_call: TRBJ2-5
cdr3_aa: CASSPRSGDYRSGANVLTF; cdr3_nt: TGTGCCAGCAGCCCGAGGTCAGGGGACTATCGTTCTGGGGCCAACGTCCTGACTTTC; d_call: NA; clone_size: many; v_call: TRBV6-6; j_call: TRBJ2-6
cdr3_aa: CASSRGGNTHQPQHF; cdr3_nt: TGTGCCAGCTCCCGAGGCGGAAACACCCATCAGCCCCAGCATTTT; d_call: NA; clone_size: many; v_call: TRBV6-1; j_call: TRBJ1-5
cdr3_aa: CASRQGRTQYF; cdr3_nt: TGTGCCAGCCGACAGGGACGGACCCAGTACTTC; d_call: TRBD1; clone_size: once; v_call: TRBV6-1; j_call: TRBJ2-5
cdr3_aa: CASRSDTEQYF; cdr3_nt: TGTGCCAGCAGGTCAGATACCGAGCAGTACTTC; d_call: NA; clone_size: many; v_call: TRBV6-5; j_call: TRBJ2-7
cdr3_aa: CASSSSPGASYTF; cdr3_nt: TGTGCCAGCAGCTCTAGCCCGGGGGCGAGCTACACCTTC; d_call: NA; clone_size: many; v_call: TRBV11-2; j_call: TRBJ1-2
cdr3_aa: CASSQVESYGYTF; cdr3_nt: TGTGCCAGCAGCCAAGTGGAGAGCTATGGCTACACCTTC; d_call: NA; clone_size: many; v_call: TRBV3-1; j_call: TRBJ1-2
cdr3_aa: CASSQAQGANEAFF; cdr3_nt: TGCGCCAGCAGCCAGGCTCAGGGGGCGAATGAAGCTTTCTTT; d_call: TRBD1; clone_size: few; v_call: TRBV4-1; j_call: TRBJ1-1
cdr3_aa: CASSSGVRLGYTF; cdr3_nt: TGTGCCAGCAGTTCGGGTGTAAGGCTTGGCTACACCTTC; d_call: NA; clone_size: NA; v_call: TRBV6-5; j_call: TRBJ1-2
cdr3_aa: CSASRTSSYEQYF; cdr3_nt: TGCAGTGCTAGTAGGACTAGCTCCTACGAGCAGTACTTC; d_call: TRBD2; clone_size: many; v_call: TRBV20-1; j_call: TRBJ2-7
cdr3_aa: CASSPTRQFYGYTF; cdr3_nt: TGTGCCAGCTCACCTACTCGCCAGTTCTATGGCTACACCTTC; d_call: NA; clone_size: NA; v_call: TRBV18; j_call: TRBJ1-2
cdr3_aa: CASSLDPGSYNQPQHF; cdr3_nt: TGCGCCAGCAGCTTGGACCCAGGGTCCTACAATCAGCCCCAGCATTTT; d_call: NA; clone_size: many; v_call: TRBV5-1; j_call: TRBJ1-5
cdr3_aa: CAWSGGIVGFRSLHF; cdr3_nt: TGTGCCTGGAGTGGGGGTATTGTGGGGTTTCGATCCCTCCACTTT; d_call: NA; clone_size: many; v_call: TRBV30; j_call: TRBJ1-6
cdr3_aa: CASSSGTNSVGQYF; cdr3_nt: TGTGCCAGCAGCTCCGGGACCAACTCCGTGGGGCAGTACTTC; d_call: NA; clone_size: many; v_call: TRBV7-8; j_call: TRBJ2-7
cdr3_aa: CSARDPASSYEQYF; cdr3_nt: TGCAGTGCTAGAGATCCGGCGAGTTCCTACGAGCAGTACTTC; d_call: NA; clone_size: NA; v_call: TRBV20-1; j_call: TRBJ2-7
cdr3_aa: CASSEAGRGGYTF; cdr3_nt: TGTGCCAGCAGTGAAGCTGGAAGGGGAGGCTACACCTTC; d_call: NA; clone_size: many; v_call: TRBV2; j_call: TRBJ1-2
cdr3_aa: CSASKELGGQETQYF; cdr3_nt: TGCAGTGCTAGCAAGGAACTAGGGGGGCAAGAGACCCAGTACTTC; d_call: NA; clone_size: many; v_call: TRBV20-1; j_call: TRBJ2-5
cdr3_aa: CASSYEAAQYF; cdr3_nt: TGTGCCAGCAGTTACGAGGCGGCCCAGTACTTC; d_call: NA; clone_size: many; v_call: TRBV6-1; j_call: TRBJ2-5
cdr3_aa: CASRKGGFDNSPLHF; cdr3_nt: TGTGCCAGCAGGAAGGGCGGATTTGATAATTCACCCCTCCACTTT; d_call: NA; clone_size: many; v_call: TRBV14; j_call: TRBJ1-6
cdr3_aa: CASSEGFYEQYF; cdr3_nt: TGTGCCAGCAGTGAAGGTTTCTACGAGCAGTACTTC; d_call: NA; clone_size: NA; v_call: TRBV6-1; j_call: TRBJ2-7
cdr3_aa: CASSVGGTEAFF; cdr3_nt: TGTGCCAGCTCGGTAGGGGGTACTGAAGCTTTCTTT; d_call: NA; clone_size: many; v_call: TRBV6-5; j_call: TRBJ1-1
cdr3_aa: CASSLGPRYGRALETQYF; cdr3_nt: TGTGCCAGCAGCTTAGGCCCCCGATACGGGAGGGCCTTAGAGACCCAGTACTTC; d_call: TRBD2; clone_size: many; v_call: TRBV7-6; j_call: TRBJ2-5
cdr3_aa: CASRIGGRSTEAFF; cdr3_nt: TGTGCCAGTAGGATAGGGGGACGGAGCACTGAAGCTTTCTTT; d_call: NA; clone_size: many; v_call: TRBV19; j_call: TRBJ1-1
cdr3_aa: CSASHSGANVLTF; cdr3_nt: TGCAGTGCTAGCCACTCTGGGGCCAACGTCCTGACTTTC; d_call: NA; clone_size: many; v_call: TRBV20-1; j_call: TRBJ2-6
cdr3_aa: CSAKMGESSYNSPLHF; cdr3_nt: TGCAGTGCCAAAATGGGGGAGAGCTCCTATAATTCACCCCTCCACTTT; d_call: NA; clone_size: many; v_call: TRBV20-1; j_call: TRBJ1-6
cdr3_aa: CASSQVAAYYGYTF; cdr3_nt: TGCGCCAGCAGCCAAGTGGCAGCGTACTATGGCTACACCTTC; d_call: NA; clone_size: many; v_call: TRBV4-1; j_call: TRBJ1-2
cdr3_aa: CSARPGVSLSYEQYF; cdr3_nt: TGCAGTGCTAGGCCAGGGGTTTCCCTCTCCTACGAGCAGTACTTC; d_call: NA; clone_size: NA; v_call: TRBV20-1; j_call: TRBJ2-7
cdr3_aa: CASSPEIKIEQYF; cdr3_nt: TGTGCCAGCTCACCCGAGATTAAGATCGAGCAGTACTTC; d_call: NA; clone_size: NA; v_call: TRBV18; j_call: TRBJ2-7
cdr3_aa: CASSSAAGSSGYTF; cdr3_nt: TGTGCCAGCAGCTCAGCGGCAGGGTCCAGCGGCTACACCTTC; d_call: NA; clone_size: many; v_call: TRBV3-1; j_call: TRBJ1-2
cdr3_aa: CASTPLPSGYEQYF; cdr3_nt: TGTGCCAGCACTCCGCTTCCGTCGGGCTACGAGCAGTACTTC; d_call: NA; clone_size: many; v_call: TRBV11-2; j_call: TRBJ2-7
cdr3_aa: CASSQASTRVNTEAFF; cdr3_nt: TGTGCCAGCAGCCAAGCCTCCACGAGGGTGAACACTGAAGCTTTCTTT; d_call: NA; clone_size: many; v_call: TRBV3-1; j_call: TRBJ1-1
cdr3_aa: CSGGLADEETQYF; cdr3_nt: TGCAGCGGGGGACTAGCGGACGAAGAGACCCAGTACTTC; d_call: TRBD2; clone_size: many; v_call: TRBV29-1; j_call: TRBJ2-5
cdr3_aa: CASSLGGLPGSETQYF; cdr3_nt: TGTGCCAGCAGCTTAGGCGGACTCCCCGGGTCGGAGACCCAGTACTTC; d_call: NA; clone_size: many; v_call: TRBV11-2; j_call: TRBJ2-5
cdr3_aa: CSASGGGVSEQYF; cdr3_nt: TGCAGTGCCTCCGGAGGAGGGGTGAGTGAGCAGTACTTC; d_call: NA; clone_size: many; v_call: TRBV20-1; j_call: TRBJ2-7
cdr3_aa: CASRFTGLYEQYF; cdr3_nt: TGTGCCAGCAGATTTACAGGTCTCTACGAGCAGTACTTC; d_call: NA; clone_size: NA; v_call: TRBV6-2/TRBV6-3; j_call: TRBJ2-7
cdr3_aa: CASSVGGNSGNTIYF; cdr3_nt: TGTGCCAGCAGCGTAGGGGGGAATTCTGGAAACACCATATATTTT; d_call: NA; clone_size: many; v_call: TRBV9; j_call: TRBJ1-3
cdr3_aa: CASTPGQAGSPLHF; cdr3_nt: TGTGCCAGCACCCCAGGACAGGCTGGTTCACCCCTCCACTTT; d_call: TRBD1; clone_size: NA; v_call: TRBV6-1; j_call: TRBJ1-6
cdr3_aa: CASSPTHRVGGELFF; cdr3_nt: TGTGCCAGCAGCCCCACCCACAGGGTAGGCGGGGAGCTGTTTTTT; d_call: NA; clone_size: few; v_call: TRBV7-8; j_call: TRBJ2-2
cdr3_aa: CASSFRDYEQYF; cdr3_nt: TGTGCCAGCAGTTTTCGGGACTACGAGCAGTACTTC; d_call: NA; clone_size: many; v_call: TRBV12-3/TRBV12-4; j_call: TRBJ2-7
cdr3_aa: CASRRDSLSKEYF; cdr3_nt: TGTGCCAGCAGACGGGACAGCCTAAGTAAAGAGTACTTC; d_call: TRBD1; clone_size: many; v_call: TRBV6-2/TRBV6-3; j_call: TRBJ2-7
cdr3_aa: CASSFPQGTDTQYF; cdr3_nt: TGTGCCAGCAGCTTTCCCCAAGGCACAGATACGCAGTATTTT; d_call: NA; clone_size: many; v_call: TRBV7-2; j_call: TRBJ2-3
cdr3_aa: CASSLKPYEQYF; cdr3_nt: TGCGCCAGCAGCTTGAAGCCCTACGAGCAGTACTTC; d_call: NA; clone_size: many; v_call: TRBV5-1; j_call: TRBJ2-7
cdr3_aa: CASSLGPWTTYGQYF; cdr3_nt: TGTGCCAGCAGTTTAGGTCCCTGGACCACCTACGGGCAGTACTTC; d_call: NA; clone_size: NA; v_call: TRBV12-3/TRBV12-4; j_call: TRBJ2-7
cdr3_aa: CASSYPTGAGNTIYF; cdr3_nt: TGTGCCAGCAGTTACCCCACAGGGGCTGGCAACACCATATATTTT; d_call: TRBD1; clone_size: many; v_call: TRBV6-5; j_call: TRBJ1-3
cdr3_aa: CASSLGVTGPPGELFF; cdr3_nt: TGTGCCAGCAGCTTGGGGGTGACGGGACCCCCCGGGGAGCTGTTTTTT; d_call: NA; clone_size: many; v_call: TRBV11-2; j_call: TRBJ2-2
cdr3_aa: CASSFTGTSGSYGLDEQYF; cdr3_nt: TGTGCCAGCAGCTTTACCGGGACTAGCGGGAGCTACGGGCTCGACGAGCAGTACTTC; d_call: TRBD2; clone_size: many; v_call: TRBV7-2; j_call: TRBJ2-7
cdr3_aa: CASSNVVQGNQPQPF; cdr3_nt: TGTGCCAGTAGTAATGTGGTACAGGGAAATCAGCCCCAGCCTTTT; d_call: NA; clone_size: NA; v_call: TRBV19; j_call: TRBJ1-5
cdr3_aa: CASSSPGRAVRETQYF; cdr3_nt: TGTGCCAGCAGCTCGCCGGGCAGGGCGGTTAGAGAGACCCAGTACTTC; d_call: NA; clone_size: many; v_call: TRBV11-2; j_call: TRBJ2-5
cdr3_aa: CASRAARNTGELFF; cdr3_nt: TGCGCCAGCAGGGCGGCACGGAACACCGGGGAGCTGTTTTTT; d_call: NA; clone_size: many; v_call: TRBV5-1; j_call: TRBJ2-2
cdr3_aa: CATSDPYRGDGYTF; cdr3_nt: TGTGCCACCAGTGATCCATACAGGGGCGATGGCTACACCTTC; d_call: TRBD1; clone_size: NA; v_call: TRBV24-1; j_call: TRBJ1-2
cdr3_aa: CSVAPTANTEAFF; cdr3_nt: TGCAGCGTTGCGCCTACGGCGAACACTGAAGCTTTCTTT; d_call: NA; clone_size: many; v_call: TRBV29-1; j_call: TRBJ1-1
cdr3_aa: CASSFTGNRQPQHF; cdr3_nt: TGTGCCAGCAGTTTCACAGGTAATAGGCAGCCCCAGCATTTT; d_call: NA; clone_size: many; v_call: TRBV6-2/TRBV6-3; j_call: TRBJ1-5
cdr3_aa: CASSLRAPGQGVGVYEQYF; cdr3_nt: TGCGCCAGCAGCCTAAGGGCCCCGGGACAGGGAGTTGGAGTCTACGAGCAGTACTTC; d_call: TRBD1; clone_size: many; v_call: TRBV4-3; j_call: TRBJ2-7
cdr3_aa: CAWSVLGASSDGYTF; cdr3_nt: TGTGCCTGGAGTGTGTTGGGGGCAAGTAGTGATGGCTACACCTTC; d_call: NA; clone_size: many; v_call: TRBV30; j_call: TRBJ1-2